One and the same sample provided the 24 T cell receptor beta chains below, sequenced in a study of beta chain features in type 1 diabetes. Expressed TCRB transcripts were sequenced after all isolated RNA was converted to cDNA. This table comes from immunoSEQ multiplex PCR, and its TCRdb copy is limited to in-frame clones, with some not included. The table shows hundreds of thousands of clones, with 68% occurring only once. Material for sequencing was naive CD4+ T cells from blood. All receptors come from a man aged 30-40 years in good health.

Here the CDR3 reads CSVEPRMNTEAFF. The CDR3 nucleotides are TGCAGCGTTGAGCCTAGAATGAACACTGAAGCTTTCTTT. V and J are TRBV29-1 and TRBJ1-1, with D hard to call. The CDR3 runs 13 residues. Trimming shortened V by 3 bases and J by 0 bases, and 8 bases separated the two germline ends. Germline V gene data show CDR1 as SQVTM and CDR2 as ANQGSEA.

The gene calls are TRBV20-1 and TRBJ2-1; TRBD1 is a possible D gene (5 bases). Germline loops: CDR1 DFQATT, CDR2 SNEGSKA (reference sequence). With 5 bases removed from V and 9 bases from J, the gap between germline ends came to 11 bases. The CDR3 runs 11 residues. CDR3 DNA: TGCAGTGCTCTTCAGGGAAGTGAGCAGTTCTTC. Amino acids: CSALQGSEQFF.

The chain carries TRBV7-8 and TRBJ2-6, with 9 bases fitting TRBD1. CDR3 length: 17 amino acids. Trimming took 5 bases from V and 0 from J; bases not matched to a gene: 5. Per germline, CDR1 SGHVS and CDR2 FQNEAQ. The chain's CDR3 is CASSPGTGSSGANVLTF. Here the CDR3 DNA reads TGTGCCAGCAGCCCCGGGACAGGGTCCTCTGGGGCCAACGTCCTGACTTTC.

This clone was observed a handful of times. The chain recombines TRBV7-2 with TRBJ2-6; D is uncertain. V lost 7 bases to trimming and J lost 2 bases, with 15 bases between them. Germline V lookup: CDR1 SGHTA, CDR2 FQGNSA. The CDR3 is 16 residues long. CDR3 in DNA: TGTGCCAGCACTTACGGACCCCCTGCTGGGGCCAACGTCCTGACTTTC. Translating gives CASTYGPPAGANVLTF. The whole variable domain, remainder taken from reference TRBV7-2 and TRBJ2-6, is GAGVSQSPSNKVTEKGKDVELRCDPISGHTALYWYRQSLGQGLEFLIYFQGNSAPDKSGLPSDRFSAERTGGSVSTLTIQRTQQEDSAVYLCASTYGPPAGANVLTFGAGSRLTVL.

The rearrangement joins TRBV27 to TRBJ2-6, with D perhaps TRBD1 (7 bases). The germline V gene encodes CDR1 MNHEY and CDR2 SMNVEV (reference sequence). Trimming removed 4 bases at V and 2 bases at J, with 15 bases between. CDR3 length: 17 residues. CDR3 loop: CASSWGRGRPGANVLTF. The CDR3 bases are TGTGCCAGCAGTTGGGGCAGGGGGAGGCCTGGGGCCAACGTCCTGACTTTC. Using reference TRBV27 and TRBJ2-6 for the parts outside the CDR3, the full variable domain is EAQVTQNPRYLITVTGKKLTVTCSQNMNHEYMSWYRQDPGLGLRQIYYSMNVEVTDKGDVPEGYKVSRKEKRNFPLILESPSPNQTSLYFCASSWGRGRPGANVLTFGAGSRLTVL.

The chain carries TRBV15 and TRBJ2-4; weak D call: TRBD1 (6 bases). This CDR3 is 17 amino acids long. V was pared by 5 bases and J by 1 base, with 18 bases between. Germline loops: CDR1 LNHNV, CDR2 YYDKDF (reference sequence). This CDR3 is CATSRPTQGRAKNIQYF. The CDR3, as DNA: TGTGCCACCAGCCGCCCGACGCAGGGGCGGGCCAAAAACATTCAGTACTTC.

This clone appeared a single time. This sequence joins TRBV30 and TRBJ1-1, with D possibly matching TRBD1 (5 bases). CDR1 GTSNPN and CDR2 SVGIG come from the germline V gene (reference sequence). CDR3 length equals 13 residues. V lost 2 bases and J lost 2, with 9 bases in between. Here the CDR3 DNA reads TGTGCCTGGAGTCTGACAGCCAACACTGAAGCTTTCTTT. Translated: CAWSLTANTEAFF.

The table lists this clone with a count of one. The chain joins TRBV6-1 to TRBJ2-4; the D call may be TRBD1 or TRBD2 (6 bases each). V gave up 3 bases and J gave up 9 bases, with 18 bases separating them. The germline CDR1 and CDR2 sequences are MNHNS and SASEGT. CDR3 length equals 15 residues. CDR3: CASSERDTRVGIQYF. CDR3 bases: TGTGCCAGCAGTGAGCGGGACACCCGAGTGGGCATTCAGTACTTC.

The rearrangement uses TRBV10-3 and TRBJ2-6, with no clear D. Germline V gives CDR1 ENHRY, CDR2 SYGVKD. Trimming shortened V by 6 bases and J by 0 bases, and 6 bases separated the two germline ends. The CDR3 consists of 14 residues. The CDR3 DNA reads TGTGCCATCAGCGAGAGCTCTGGGGCCAACGTCCTGACTTTC. Protein: CAISESSGANVLTF.

The CDR3 DNA is TGTGCCAGCAGTCACAGGGCCTCTGGGGCCAACGTCCTGACTTTC. Amino acids: CASSHRASGANVLTF. The chain combines TRBV2 with TRBJ2-6; weak D call: TRBD1 (6 bases). The CDR3 has 15 residues. Trimming took off 5 bases at V and 0 bases at J, with 8 bases between the two ends. The germline V gene encodes CDR1 SNHLY and CDR2 FYNNEI.

The chain has TRBV4-3 and TRBJ2-7; D ambiguous. Trimming cost V 0 bases and J 0 bases, with 9 bases left between them. This CDR3 region has 15 residues. The germline V gene has CDR1 LGHNA and CDR2 YSLEER. The CDR3 DNA sequence: TGCGCCAGCAGCCAAGATAGACGTTACTCCTACGAGCAGTACTTC. Translated: CASSQDRRYSYEQYF.

The J gene is TRBJ2-1, the V gene TRBV7-2; no firm D call. Deletions cut 5 bases from V and 7 bases from J, with 9 bases between. The germline V gene has CDR1 SGHTA and CDR2 FQGNSA. CDR3 length: 12 residues. The CDR3 DNA follows: TGTGCCAGCAGCCCCACCTTGAATGAGCAGTTCTTC. Protein sequence: CASSPTLNEQFF. Based on the CDR3 plus reference TRBV7-2 and TRBJ2-1, the full variable domain is GAGVSQSPSNKVTEKGKDVELRCDPISGHTALYWYRQSLGQGLEFLIYFQGNSAPDKSGLPSDRFSAERTGGSVSTLTIQRTQQEDSAVYLCASSPTLNEQFFGPGTRLTVL.

The chain recombines TRBV7-2 with TRBJ2-1; D remains unclear. The V end lost 5 bases, the J end lost 4 bases, and 18 bases lay between the germline ends. CDR3 length: 16 residues. CDR1 SGHTA and CDR2 FQGNSA come from the germline V gene. The CDR3: CASSLTPFPDYNEQFF. The CDR3 DNA reads TGTGCCAGCAGCCTTACACCGTTCCCCGATTACAATGAGCAGTTCTTC.

This chain connects TRBV30 to TRBJ1-5; 8 nucleotides align to TRBD1. The CDR3 has 12 residues. J was trimmed by 5 bases and V by 6 bases; bases with no gene match: 3. Germline CDR1 GTSNPN, CDR2 SVGIG (reference sequence). CDR3 sequence reads: CACGQGYQPQHF. CDR3 in DNA: TGTGCCTGTGGACAGGGTTATCAGCCCCAGCATTTT. Full variable domain (missing parts from reference TRBV30 and TRBJ1-5): SQTIHQWPATLVQPVGSPLSLECTVEGTSNPNLYWYRQAAGRGLQLLFYSVGIGQISSEVPQNLSASRPQDRQFILSSKKLLLSDSGFYLCACGQGYQPQHFGDGTRLSIL.

The chain carries TRBV29-1 and TRBJ2-7; no reliable D call. CDR1 is SQVTM, CDR2 ANQGSEA, per germline. The CDR3 runs 12 residues. Trimming cost V 4 bases and J 2 bases, with 9 bases left between them. The CDR3 loop reads CSVGGLPYEQYF. CDR3 nucleotides: TGCAGCGTTGGTGGTCTTCCCTACGAGCAGTACTTC.

The chain uses TRBV30 and TRBJ2-1; tentatively, D is TRBD1 (5 bases). The V end was cut by 3 bases, the J end by 5 bases, with 11 bases between. Germline CDR1 GTSNPN, CDR2 SVGIG (reference sequence). The CDR3 covers 13 residues. CDR3 sequence (DNA): TGTGCCTGGAGAGATGACAGCCACAATGAGCAGTTCTTC. This codes for CAWRDDSHNEQFF.

Points on this clone: The sample contains more than one DNA sequence encoding this CDR3. The CDR3 nucleotides read TGCGCCAGCAGCTTGGCAGGGGCCGAGACCCAGTACTTC. Residues: CASSLAGAETQYF. The J gene is TRBJ2-5, the V gene TRBV5-1, with D maybe TRBD1 (6 bases). Per the germline V gene, CDR1 is SGHRS and CDR2 is YFSETQ. The V gene lost 0 bases and the J gene lost 5 bases, with 8 bases spanning the gap. This CDR3 spans 13 amino acids. Combining the CDR3 with reference TRBV5-1 and TRBJ2-5 gives the whole variable domain KAGVTQTPRYLIKTRGQQVTLSCSPISGHRSVSWYQQTPGQGLQFLFEYFSETQRNKGNFPGRFSGRQFSNSRSEMNVSTLELGDSALYLCASSLAGAETQYFGPGTRLLVL.

This clone came up once. The chain employs TRBV6-5 and TRBJ1-6; no firm D call. Germline CDR1 and CDR2: MNHEY and SVGAGI. Trimming left V 0 bases short and J 10 bases short, with 13 bases between. This CDR3 comprises 15 residues. For the CDR3, the DNA is TGTGCCAGCAGTTACTCGAAGCGGGGAGGATCACCCCTCCACTTT. Encoded protein: CASSYSKRGGSPLHF.

This chain links TRBV30 with TRBJ2-5; TRBD1 matches at 9 bases. The DNA end is more similar to TRBJ2-7, so the J call may be wrong. There are 12 residues in the CDR3. CDR1 and CDR2 from the germline V gene are GTSNPN and SVGIG (reference sequence). The CDR3 here is CAWSGTGAEQYF. The CDR3 bases are TGTGCCTGGAGTGGGACAGGGGCCGAGCAGTACTTC.

The chain joins TRBV30 to TRBJ2-3, with 8 bases aligning to TRBD2. Trimming cost V 5 bases and J 0 bases; bases outside gene matches: 13. The CDR3 covers 17 residues. In germline, CDR1 is GTSNPN, CDR2 SVGIG (reference sequence). Written as DNA, the CDR3 is TGTGCCTGGGGCCGAACCGGACTAGCAGATAGCACAGATACGCAGTATTTT. This codes for CAWGRTGLADSTDTQYF.

The count of this clone is one. CDR3 region: CASSLAVRTDTQYF. Written as DNA, the CDR3 is TGTGCCAGCAGCTTGGCAGTTAGGACAGATACGCAGTATTTT. The chain has TRBV5-4 and TRBJ2-3; D is undetermined. With 0 bases removed from V and 3 bases from J, the gap between germline ends came to 8 bases. This CDR3 is 14 amino acids long. Looked up from germline, CDR1 is SGHNT and CDR2 is YYREEE (reference sequence). Variable domain in full (rest from reference TRBV5-4 and TRBJ2-3): ETGVTQSPTHLIKTRGQQVTLRCSSQSGHNTVSWYQQALGQGPQFIFQYYREEENGRGNFPPRFSGLQFPNYSSELNVNALELDDSALYLCASSLAVRTDTQYFGPGTRLTVL.

The rearrangement links TRBV29-1 to TRBJ2-1, with D unclear. Trimming removed 5 bases at V and 2 bases at J, with 7 bases between. The CDR3 has 12 residues. Germline loops: CDR1 SQVTM, CDR2 ANQGSEA. The CDR3 region is CSVFVPYNEQFF. In DNA form, the CDR3 reads TGCAGCGTTTTTGTCCCCTACAATGAGCAGTTCTTC.

V is TRBV29-1 and J is TRBJ2-7; 11 bases match TRBD2. The CDR3 covers 17 residues. V was pared by 3 bases and J by 4 bases, with 14 bases of the junction left unmatched. The germline V gene has CDR1 SQVTM and CDR2 ANQGSEA. The CDR3, as DNA: TGCAGCGTTGAGGAAGTAGGTCTAGCGGGAGGACTTTACGAGCAGTACTTC. Its protein product is CSVEEVGLAGGLYEQYF.

This clone was seen just once. The genes are TRBV4-1 and TRBJ2-2; TRBD2 is a possible D gene (5 bases). CDR3 length: 15 residues. CDR1 MGHRA and CDR2 YSYEKL come from the germline V gene. Trimming cost V 3 bases and J 4 bases, with 12 bases left between them. As DNA, the CDR3 is TGCGCCAGCAGCCAGAGGGTTGGGAGCACCGGGGAGCTGTTTTTT. This gives the protein CASSQRVGSTGELFF.